Presented here are 11 T cell receptor beta chains from one specimen sequenced in a study of OX40 agonist ivuxolimab in advanced cancers. The repertoire was sequenced with immunoSEQ multiplex PCR; TCRdb's copy has only in-frame clones and lacks some. The sample lists more than 95,000 clones; 92% were seen once. The starting material was CD4+ or CD8+ T cells sorted from blood, obtained in a trial of the OX40 agonist ivuxolimab. The receptors stem from an adult with an advanced solid tumor such as melanoma, head and neck, liver or kidney cancer.

The chain recombines TRBV4-1 with TRBJ1-4, with 8 nucleotides matching TRBD1. The germline V gene encodes CDR1 MGHRA and CDR2 YSYEKL. V gave up 1 base and J gave up 7 bases; unmatched junction bases: 2. The CDR3 runs to 14 residues. The CDR3 DNA reads TGCGCCAGCAGCCAAGGACAGGGGTTTGAAAAACTGTTTTTT. Protein sequence: CASSQGQGFEKLFF.

This sequence joins TRBV19 and TRBJ1-5; D perhaps matches TRBD1 (6 bases). Germline V gene sequence: CDR1 LNHDA, CDR2 SQIVND (reference sequence). The CDR3 contains 13 residues. V was clipped by 6 bases and J by 5 bases, with 11 bases between them. The CDR3 reads CASRDRTDQPQHF. CDR3 sequence (DNA): TGTGCCAGTAGGGACAGAACCGATCAGCCCCAGCATTTT.

This rearrangement joins TRBV9 to TRBJ2-6; 7 bases map to TRBD1. V was pared by 4 bases and J by 5 bases, with 15 bases of the junction left unmatched. The germline V gene encodes CDR1 SGDLS and CDR2 YYNGEE. The CDR3 runs 18 residues. CDR3 DNA sequence: TGTGCCAGCAGCCAAGATCTTCTAGGACAGGTCTGGGCCAACGTCCTGACTTTC. Translating it yields CASSQDLLGQVWANVLTF.

The V call is TRBV7-2, the J call TRBJ2-3; 7 bases align to TRBD2. The V segment lost 5 bases and the J segment 0 bases; nucleotides outside the gene matches: 2. This CDR3 is 14 amino acids long. Germline-derived CDR1 and CDR2 are SGHTA and FQGNSA. The CDR3 spells CASSKLASTDTQYF. The CDR3, as DNA: TGTGCCAGCAGCAAACTAGCGAGCACAGATACGCAGTATTTT.

This sequence joins TRBV7-9 and TRBJ2-1; a possible D gene is TRBD2 (6 bases). The CDR3 has 14 amino acids. Per germline, CDR1 SEHNR and CDR2 FQNEAQ (reference sequence). V was trimmed by 1 base and J by 15 bases, leaving 19 bases between them. The CDR3: CASSLGREPTRPFF. The CDR3 region has the DNA TGTGCCAGCAGCTTAGGACGGGAGCCCACCAGACCGTTCTTC.

The chain combines TRBV27 with TRBJ2-7; D not certain. From germline, CDR1 is MNHEY and CDR2 SMNVEV (reference sequence). The V gene lost 7 bases and the J gene lost 6 bases, with 22 bases spanning the gap. This CDR3 spans 15 amino acids. CDR3 amino acids: CASTIRGGWLGEQYF. In nucleotides, the CDR3 is TGTGCCAGCACCATACGAGGCGGCTGGCTGGGCGAGCAGTACTTC.

This clone came up once. The chain joins TRBV12-5 to TRBJ1-1; 7 nucleotides agree with TRBD1. V lost 3 bases to trimming and J lost 5 bases; unmatched junction nucleotides: 6. This CDR3 contains 14 residues. Germline-derived CDR1 and CDR2 are LGHNT and FRNRAP. CDR3 amino acids: CASGFIQGRTEAFF. In nucleotides, the CDR3 is TGTGCTAGTGGTTTTATACAGGGGAGGACTGAAGCTTTCTTT.

The chain employs TRBV27 and TRBJ2-5; 8 positions match TRBD1. The end of the DNA aligns better with TRBJ2-7, so the J call may be wrong. Germline V CDR1 and CDR2: MNHEY, SMNVEV (reference sequence). This CDR3 is 13 amino acids long. CDR3 coding DNA: TGTGCCAGCGGAAGACAGGGGACCTACGAGCAGTACTTC. It codes for CASGRQGTYEQYF.

The chain has TRBV5-4 and TRBJ2-2, with D maybe TRBD1 (5 bases). The V end was cut by 1 base, the J end by 4 bases, with 8 bases between. Germline lookup yields CDR1 SGHNT and CDR2 YYREEE (reference sequence). The CDR3 contains 14 residues. CDR3 nucleotides: TGTGCCAGCAGCTTGTTGACAGCCACCGGGGAGCTGTTTTTT. Translation gives CASSLLTATGELFF.

The chain is built from TRBV6-6 and TRBJ2-7; 9 nucleotides agree with TRBD1. This CDR3 contains 14 residues. CDR1 is MNHNY, CDR2 SVGAGI, per germline (reference sequence). Trimming cost V 8 bases and J 5 bases; bases outside gene matches: 10. The CDR3, as DNA: TGTGCCAGCCTACCCCGGGACAGGGCCCACGAGCAGTACTTC. It yields the protein CASLPRDRAHEQYF.

To note about this clone: Here the CDR3 omits its conserved ending phenylalanine or tryptophan, so a read error is the likely source. This chain uses TRBV19 with TRBJ1-2; D is ambiguous. Germline CDR1 and CDR2: LNHDA and SQIVND (reference sequence). The CDR3 has 12 amino acids. CDR3 in DNA: TGTGTCGCTTCGGGAGGCAGAGGCGGCTACACCTCC. Protein product: CVASGGRGGYTS.